This TCR beta chain originates from a study of cytomegalovirus exposure and HLA in healthy donors. Study-level results: In all likelihood, a cluster of highly shared sequence variants was a sequencing artifact. As was reported, the classifier diagnosed cytomegalovirus status with high specificity and sensitivity.

The V segment lost 4 bases and the J segment 7 bases; nucleotides outside the gene matches: 24. Per the germline V gene, CDR1 is SGDLS and CDR2 is YYNGEE. This CDR3 comprises 19 residues. On this clone itself: The antigen remains unidentified.

Primers included in the PCR were 60 Vbeta and 13 Jbeta primers. Profiling relied on immunoSEQ multiplex PCR, and the TCRdb table lists in-frame clones only, not all of them. The table records roughly 100,000 clones, 78% of them present only once. The rearrangement joins TRBV9 to TRBJ2-7; 9 bases agree with TRBD2. Sample: PBMCs. This TCR came from a male donor in good health and CMV-seronegative. CDR3: CASSLSHPGLAIITYEQYF. The CDR3 DNA reads as TGTGCCAGCAGCCTCTCCCACCCGGGACTAGCAATTATAACGTATGAGCAGTACTTC.